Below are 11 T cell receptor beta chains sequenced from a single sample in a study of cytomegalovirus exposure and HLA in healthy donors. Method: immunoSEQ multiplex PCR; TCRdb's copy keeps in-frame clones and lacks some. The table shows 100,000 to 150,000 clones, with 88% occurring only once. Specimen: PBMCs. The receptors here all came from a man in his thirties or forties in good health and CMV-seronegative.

The CDR3 protein is CASSSDFGLQLTDTQYF. Here the CDR3 DNA reads TGTGCCAGCAGTTCCGACTTTGGCCTACAACTCACAGATACGCAGTATTTT. This chain links TRBV7-9 with TRBJ2-3, with D hard to call. The ends were cut back, 6 bases at V and 2 bases at J, with 21 bases in the middle. Germline values: CDR1 SEHNR, CDR2 FQNEAQ (reference sequence). The CDR3 is 17 amino acids.

CDR3 sequence: CASSVAPGGGYEQYF. The CDR3 DNA sequence: TGCGCCAGCAGTGTAGCCCCAGGCGGGGGCTACGAGCAGTACTTC. The chain employs TRBV10-1 and TRBJ2-7; 7 bases are a match to TRBD2. The germline gives CDR1 WNHNN, CDR2 SYGVQD (reference sequence). Trimming removed 4 bases from V and 3 bases from J; junction bases left unmatched: 9. This CDR3 is 15 amino acids long.

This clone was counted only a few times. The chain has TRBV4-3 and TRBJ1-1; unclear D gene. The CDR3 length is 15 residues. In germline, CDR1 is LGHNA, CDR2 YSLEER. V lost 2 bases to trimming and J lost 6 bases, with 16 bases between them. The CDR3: CASSQQTRGGSEAFF. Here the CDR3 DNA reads TGCGCCAGCAGCCAACAAACTCGGGGAGGCTCTGAAGCTTTCTTT.

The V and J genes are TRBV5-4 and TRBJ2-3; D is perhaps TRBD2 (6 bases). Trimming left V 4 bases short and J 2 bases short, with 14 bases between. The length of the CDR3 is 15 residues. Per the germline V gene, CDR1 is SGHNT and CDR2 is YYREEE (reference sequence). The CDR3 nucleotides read TGTGCCAGCAGCCCTACCGGGACTGCCACAGATACGCAGTATTTT. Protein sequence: CASSPTGTATDTQYF.

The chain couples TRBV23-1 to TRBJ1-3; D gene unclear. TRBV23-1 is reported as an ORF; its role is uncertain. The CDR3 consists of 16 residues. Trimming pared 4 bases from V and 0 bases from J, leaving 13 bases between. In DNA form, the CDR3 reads TGCGCCAGCAGTCCGCCTCGGGGAAGCTCTGGAAACACCATATATTTT. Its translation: CASSPPRGSSGNTIYF.

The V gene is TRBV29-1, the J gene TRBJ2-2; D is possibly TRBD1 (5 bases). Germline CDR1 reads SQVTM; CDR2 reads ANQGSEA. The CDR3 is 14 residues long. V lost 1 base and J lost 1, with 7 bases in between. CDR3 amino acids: CSVEGQGNTGELFF. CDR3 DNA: TGCAGCGTTGAAGGGCAGGGGAACACCGGGGAGCTGTTTTTT.

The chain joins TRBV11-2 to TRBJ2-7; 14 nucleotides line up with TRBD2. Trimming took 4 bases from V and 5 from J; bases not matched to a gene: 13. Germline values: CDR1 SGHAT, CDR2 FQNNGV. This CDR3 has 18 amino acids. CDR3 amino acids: CASSYVPGLAGAVNEQYF. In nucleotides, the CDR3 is TGTGCCAGCAGCTACGTCCCGGGACTAGCGGGAGCTGTCAACGAGCAGTACTTC.

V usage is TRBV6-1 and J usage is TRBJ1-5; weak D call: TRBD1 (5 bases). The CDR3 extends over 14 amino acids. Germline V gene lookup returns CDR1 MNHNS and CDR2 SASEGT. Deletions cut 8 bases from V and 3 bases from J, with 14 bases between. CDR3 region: CASAGIQINQPQHF. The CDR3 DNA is TGTGCCAGCGCAGGGATTCAAATCAATCAGCCCCAGCATTTT.

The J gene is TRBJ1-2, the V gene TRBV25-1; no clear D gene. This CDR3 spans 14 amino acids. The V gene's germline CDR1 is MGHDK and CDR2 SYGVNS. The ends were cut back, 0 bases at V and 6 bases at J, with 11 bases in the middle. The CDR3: CASSEYTVEDGYTF. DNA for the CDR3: TGTGCCAGCAGTGAATATACTGTAGAAGATGGCTACACCTTC.

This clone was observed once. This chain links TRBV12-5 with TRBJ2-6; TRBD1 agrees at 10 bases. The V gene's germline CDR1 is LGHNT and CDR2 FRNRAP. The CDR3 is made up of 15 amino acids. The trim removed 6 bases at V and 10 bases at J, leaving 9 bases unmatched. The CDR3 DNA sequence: TGTGCTAGTGGAAGACAGGGGGCCATCTCAAACGTCCTGACTTTC. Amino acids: CASGRQGAISNVLTF.

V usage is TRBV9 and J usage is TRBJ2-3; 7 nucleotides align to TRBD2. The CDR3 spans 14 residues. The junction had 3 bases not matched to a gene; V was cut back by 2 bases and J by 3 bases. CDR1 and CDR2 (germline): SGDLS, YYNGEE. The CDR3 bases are TGTGCCAGCAGCGTTGCGGGAGCAACAGATACGCAGTATTTT. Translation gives CASSVAGATDTQYF.